These 15 T cell receptor beta chains share one sample of origin, sequenced in a study of blood T cell repertoires in COVID-19. The assay was immunoSEQ multiplex PCR, and TCRdb's table has in-frame clones only and misses some. The data hold roughly 140,000 clones, with around 80% observed a single time. Sequenced input: peripheral blood. The origin of the receptors is a man between 60 and 75 years old with acute or convalescent COVID-19.

In its sample, this clone was seen a few times. V gene TRBV3-1 (or the pseudogene TRBV3-2) combines with J gene TRBJ2-1; 7 bases agree with TRBD1. From germline, CDR1 is LGHDT and CDR2 YNNKEL (reference sequence). There are 15 residues in the CDR3. The V and J ends lost 4 bases and 0 bases, in that order; junction bases with no gene match: 3. This CDR3 is CASSRRDSSYNEQFF. The DNA for the CDR3 is TGTGCCAGCAGCCGTCGGGACAGCTCCTACAATGAGCAGTTCTTC.

The table lists this clone with a few counts. This sequence joins TRBV9 and TRBJ2-1; D might be TRBD2 (5 bases). The CDR3 has 11 residues. Germline CDR1 is SGDLS and CDR2 is YYNGEE. V lost 4 bases to trimming and J lost 9 bases, with 8 bases between them. CDR3 residues: CASSIGGEQFF. CDR3 sequence (DNA): TGTGCCAGCAGCATCGGAGGTGAGCAGTTCTTC.

This clone was recorded once. V usage is TRBV2 and J usage is TRBJ1-4, with D possibly being TRBD1 (5 bases). The CDR3 runs 14 residues. V lost 6 bases, J lost 0 bases, and 8 bases lay in between. CDR1 is SNHLY and CDR2 is FYNNEI in the germline V gene. The CDR3 here is CASRRTSTNEKLFF. CDR3 coding DNA: TGTGCCAGCAGGAGGACATCAACTAATGAAAAACTGTTTTTT.

The chain has TRBV15 and TRBJ2-2, with D perhaps matching TRBD2 (6 bases). The CDR3 runs 17 residues. The V end was cut by 0 bases, the J end by 2 bases, with 13 bases between. Germline V gene lookup returns CDR1 LNHNV and CDR2 YYDKDF (reference sequence). Here the CDR3 DNA reads TGTGCCACCAGCAGAGATCGTAGGGGAGGCAACACCGGGGAGCTGTTTTTT. Protein: CATSRDRRGGNTGELFF. Full variable domain (remainder filled in from reference TRBV15 and TRBJ2-2): DAMVIQNPRYQVTQFGKPVTLSCSQTLNHNVMYWYQQKSSQAPKLLFHYYDKDFNNEADTPDNFQSRRPNTSFCFLDIRSPGLGDTAMYLCATSRDRRGGNTGELFFGEGSRLTVL.

The chain employs TRBV6-1 and TRBJ2-1, with D perhaps TRBD2 (6 bases). The germline V gene encodes CDR1 MNHNS and CDR2 SASEGT. The CDR3 is made up of 13 amino acids. V gave up 4 bases and J gave up 9 bases, with 13 bases separating them. CDR3 sequence: CASSGAGTGEQFF. In DNA form, the CDR3 reads TGTGCCAGCAGTGGAGCCGGGACTGGTGAGCAGTTCTTC.

This chain connects TRBV10-3 to TRBJ1-1; a weak D match, TRBD1 (6 bases). In germline, CDR1 is ENHRY, CDR2 SYGVKD. V was clipped by 6 bases and J by 1 base, with 15 bases between them. CDR3 length equals 15 residues. The CDR3 protein is CAISIGRQANTEAFF. The CDR3 DNA sequence: TGTGCCATCAGCATCGGAAGACAGGCGAACACTGAAGCTTTCTTT.

This chain uses TRBV19 with TRBJ1-5, with D perhaps matching TRBD1 (6 bases). This CDR3 comprises 13 residues. V was clipped by 9 bases and J by 7 bases, with 16 bases between them. The germline V gene has CDR1 LNHDA and CDR2 SQIVND (reference sequence). Here the CDR3 DNA reads TGTGCCAGCCACGACAGGAGAGGCCAGCCCCAGCATTTT. It specifies CASHDRRGQPQHF. Full variable domain (rest looked up from reference TRBV19 and TRBJ1-5): DGGITQSPKYLFRKEGQNVTLSCEQNLNHDAMYWYRQDPGQGLRLIYYSQIVNDFQKGDIAEGYSVSREKKESFPLTVTSAQKNPTAFYLCASHDRRGQPQHFGDGTRLSIL.

V and J are TRBV5-6 and TRBJ2-1; 8 nucleotides agree with TRBD1. Per the germline V gene, CDR1 is SGHDT and CDR2 is YYEEEE. After removal of 3 bases from V and 4 bases from J, the junction contained 6 bases not matched to a gene. This CDR3 region has 15 residues. The CDR3 loop is CASSSRTGTYNEQFF. CDR3 bases: TGTGCCAGCAGCTCCCGGACAGGGACTTACAATGAGCAGTTCTTC.

This clone has ten or more counts. The V call is TRBV20-1, the J call TRBJ2-1; 9 bases are shared with TRBD2. J gave up 3 bases and V 3 bases, and 6 bases lay outside the gene matches. This CDR3 spans 15 amino acids. Germline CDR1 DFQATT, CDR2 SNEGSKA (reference sequence). CDR3 in DNA: TGCAGTGCTAGTCCAGGACTAGCGTACTACAATGAGCAGTTCTTC. It codes for CSASPGLAYYNEQFF.

This clone was found many times. Sequence at one end of the junction differs from germline and may be a read error. This chain connects TRBV28 to TRBJ1-1; the D gene is possibly TRBD1 (6 bases). Germline V lookup: CDR1 MDHEN, CDR2 SYDVKM. The CDR3 loop spans 13 amino acids. The CDR3 DNA sequence: TGTGCCAGCAGCTTATACAGGGCCACTGAAGCTTTCTTT. Protein sequence: CASSLYRATEAFF.

The chain has TRBV19 and TRBJ2-3; 15 bases are shared with TRBD2. V gave up 6 bases and J gave up 7 bases; unmatched junction bases: 8. CDR3 size: 16 residues. From germline, CDR1 is LNHDA and CDR2 SQIVND (reference sequence). CDR3: CASSLGLAGGQNTQYF. CDR3 sequence (DNA): TGTGCCAGTAGCCTCGGACTAGCGGGAGGGCAGAATACGCAGTATTTT.

The rearrangement joins TRBV6-5 to TRBJ2-5, with a tentative D call TRBD1 (5 bases). The germline V gene has CDR1 MNHEY and CDR2 SVGAGI. The CDR3 is 14 residues long. Trimming removed 7 bases from V and 0 bases from J, with 12 bases in between. The CDR3, as DNA: TGTGCCAGCACCCGAGACAGAGACCAAGAGACCCAGTACTTC. It codes for CASTRDRDQETQYF.

The chain recombines TRBV19 with TRBJ1-1; TRBD1 matches at 7 bases. Germline CDR1 reads LNHDA; CDR2 reads SQIVND (reference sequence). The length of the CDR3 is 14 residues. The ends lost 3 bases at V and 0 bases at J; junction bases unmatched: 1. Here the CDR3 DNA reads TGTGCCAGTAGTATCGGGACAGTGAACACTGAAGCTTTCTTT. Its protein product is CASSIGTVNTEAFF.

This clone was detected many times. This chain connects TRBV28 to TRBJ1-2; D is uncertain. V was cut by 6 bases and J by 7 bases, with 9 bases left in between. The CDR3 covers 11 residues. Per the germline V gene, CDR1 is MDHEN and CDR2 is SYDVKM. The CDR3 is CASRVQSGYTF. The CDR3 DNA reads TGTGCCAGCAGGGTACAGAGTGGCTACACCTTC.

The rearrangement uses TRBV11-3 and TRBJ2-7, with D perhaps matching TRBD1 (5 bases). Germline V gene data show CDR1 as SGHNT and CDR2 as YENEEA. V was shortened by 5 bases and J by 6 bases, with 14 bases between the two germline ends. The CDR3 sequence is 13 residues long. The CDR3 reads CASSARAPGEQYF. CDR3 nucleotides: TGTGCCAGCAGCGCCAGGGCCCCGGGCGAGCAGTACTTC. The whole variable domain, filled in from reference TRBV11-3 and TRBJ2-7, reads EAGVVQSPRYKIIEKKQPVAFWCNPISGHNTLYWYLQNLGQGPELLIRYENEEAVDDSQLPKDRFSAERLKGVDSTLKIQPAELGDSAVYLCASSARAPGEQYFGPGTRLTVT.